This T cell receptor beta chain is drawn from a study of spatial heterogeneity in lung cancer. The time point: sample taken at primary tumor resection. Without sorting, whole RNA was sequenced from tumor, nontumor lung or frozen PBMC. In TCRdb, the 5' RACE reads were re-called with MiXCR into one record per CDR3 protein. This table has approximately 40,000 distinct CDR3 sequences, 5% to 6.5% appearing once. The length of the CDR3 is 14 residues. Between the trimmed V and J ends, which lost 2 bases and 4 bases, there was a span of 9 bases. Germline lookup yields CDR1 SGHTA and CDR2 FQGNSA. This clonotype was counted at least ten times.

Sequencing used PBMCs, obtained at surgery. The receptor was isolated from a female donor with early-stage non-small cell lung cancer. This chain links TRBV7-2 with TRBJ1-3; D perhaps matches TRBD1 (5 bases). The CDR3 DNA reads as TGTGCCAGCAGCTTACCCGCAGGGGGAAACACCATATATTTT. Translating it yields CASSLPAGGNTIYF.